A selection of T cell receptor beta chains follows, all from one sample in a study of shared T cell receptors in the human thymus. Generated by immunoSEQ multiplex PCR, the TCRdb table keeps only in-frame clones and is missing some. The sample holds about 660,000 clones, around 87% seen once. These data were likewise used in another study, on human thymus T cells.

What was sequenced was thymocytes. The receptor source for this set is a boy in the first two years of life with a congenital heart defect. Each CDR3 is given with its conserved first and last residue. D genes are given only for firm matches. Some rows have no size entry. The others give once, few or many, or a class for an expanded clone.

J | V | size | D | CDR3 | DNA
TRBJ2-7 | TRBV27 | NA | NA | CASISSYEQYF | TGTGCCAGCATCAGCTCCTACGAGCAGTACTTC
TRBJ1-4 | TRBV19 | few | NA | CASSNGEEKLFF | TGTGCCAGTAGTAACGGGGAGGAAAAACTGTTTTTT
TRBJ1-4 | TRBV5-8 | NA | NA | CASSVDSLGEKLFF | TGTGCCAGCAGCGTTGACAGTTTGGGTGAAAAACTGTTTTTT
TRBJ1-4 | TRBV5-1 | NA | TRBD1 | CASRTGTGPEKLFF | TGCGCCAGCAGAACCGGGACAGGGCCTGAAAAACTGTTTTTT
TRBJ1-2 | TRBV6-1 | NA | NA | CASSEGAGANLDRYGYTF | TGTGCCAGCAGTGAAGGGGCAGGGGCAAACTTAGACCGCTATGGCTACACCTTC
TRBJ2-5 | TRBV9 | NA | TRBD2 | CASSVVASGRQETQYF | TGTGCCAGCAGCGTAGTGGCTAGCGGGAGACAGGAGACCCAGTACTTC
TRBJ1-2 | TRBV7-9 | NA | TRBD1 | CASSLGQGDYGYTF | TGTGCCAGCAGCTTAGGCCAGGGGGACTATGGCTACACCTTC
TRBJ2-7 | TRBV27 | NA | TRBD2 | CASSLSQASGGTIYEQYF | TGTGCCAGCAGTTTATCGCAGGCTAGCGGGGGAACTATATACGAGCAGTACTTC
TRBJ1-2 | TRBV27 | NA | NA | CASSSYGAGGYTF | TGTGCCAGCAGCTCATATGGGGCGGGGGGCTACACCTTC
TRBJ1-3 | TRBV12-5 | NA | NA | CASGSNRQMRNTIYF | TGTGCTAGTGGTTCTAACCGACAGATGAGAAACACCATATATTTT
TRBJ2-7 | TRBV7-6 | NA | NA | CASGHCGDGYEQYF | TGTGCCAGCGGCCACTGCGGGGACGGATACGAGCAGTACTTC
TRBJ1-2 | TRBV9 | NA | NA | CASRGFRAQLQNYGYTF | TGTGCCAGTAGGGGATTTCGGGCACAGCTACAAAACTATGGCTACACCTTC
TRBJ2-2 | TRBV28 | few | NA | CASSGPWELFF | TGTGCCAGCTCAGGGCCCTGGGAGCTGTTTTTT
TRBJ2-1 | TRBV28 | NA | TRBD1 | CASSLRTGGVLYNEQFF | TGTGCCAGCAGTCTCCGGACAGGGGGCGTCCTCTACAATGAGCAGTTCTTC
TRBJ1-6 | TRBV19 | few | TRBD1 | CASSTKTGHYNSPLHF | TGTGCCAGTAGTACCAAGACAGGGCACTATAATTCACCCCTCCACTTT
TRBJ2-7 | TRBV28 | few | NA | CASNLPGHEQYF | TGTGCCAGCAATCTTCCAGGGCACGAGCAGTACTTC
TRBJ2-2 | TRBV4-3 | NA | TRBD2 | CASSQDPGLAGVHTGELFF | TGCGCCAGCAGCCAAGATCCGGGACTAGCGGGAGTCCACACCGGGGAGCTGTTTTTT
TRBJ1-2 | TRBV28 | NA | NA | CASSSGTTNYGYTF | TGTGCCAGCAGTTCCGGGACAACTAACTATGGCTACACCTTC
TRBJ1-1 | TRBV5-1 | NA | NA | CASSSYRTNTEAFF | TGCGCCAGCAGCTCATACAGGACCAACACTGAAGCTTTCTTT
TRBJ1-6 | TRBV28 | once | NA | CASTLGRGRDSPLHF | TGTGCCAGCACCTTGGGCCGCGGGAGAGATTCACCCCTCCACTTT
TRBJ2-3 | TRBV27 | NA | TRBD2 | CASSPGLAADTQYF | TGTGCCAGCAGTCCGGGACTAGCTGCAGATACGCAGTATTTT
TRBJ2-2 | TRBV4-1 | NA | TRBD2 | CASSQVSRGAGGSNTGELFF | TGCGCCAGCAGCCAAGTTTCCCGGGGAGCGGGGGGCTCGAACACCGGGGAGCTGTTTTTT
TRBJ1-2 | TRBV14 | NA | NA | CASSQGRGRPNYGYTF | TGTGCCAGCAGCCAAGGTCGAGGGAGGCCTAACTATGGCTACACCTTC
TRBJ1-2 | TRBV28 | NA | TRBD1 | CASSLWTMGQGVDGYTF | TGTGCCAGCAGTTTATGGACTATGGGGCAGGGGGTCGATGGCTACACCTTC
TRBJ2-1 | TRBV11-3 | NA | NA | CASSLTIRDNEQFF | TGTGCCAGCAGTCTAACAATCAGGGACAATGAGCAGTTCTTC
TRBJ1-4 | TRBV10-2 | NA | NA | CASSELADWIANEKLFF | TGCGCCAGCAGTGAGTTGGCAGACTGGATAGCGAATGAAAAACTGTTTTTT
TRBJ1-5 | TRBV28 | NA | NA | CASSFPSKGGHSNQPQHF | TGTGCCAGCAGTTTCCCCTCAAAAGGGGGACATAGCAATCAGCCCCAGCATTTT
TRBJ1-5 | TRBV6-1 | once | TRBD1 | CASSEPDRGCNQPQHF | TGTGCCAGCAGTGAACCGGACAGGGGTTGCAATCAGCCCCAGCATTTT
TRBJ2-3 | TRBV19 | few | NA | CASSQGTADTQYF | TGTGCCAGTAGTCAGGGTACCGCAGATACGCAGTATTTT
TRBJ1-6 | TRBV4-1 | once | NA | CASSQASNWQEGSPPSPLHF | TGCGCCAGCAGCCAAGCGTCCAACTGGCAGGAAGGTTCACCCCCGTCACCCCTCCACTTT
TRBJ2-7 | TRBV19 | NA | NA | CASSTLDSFYEQYF | TGTGCCAGTAGTACTCTGGACAGTTTCTACGAGCAGTACTTC
TRBJ1-5 | TRBV28 | few | NA | CASRTRGQPQHF | TGTGCCAGCAGGACCAGGGGTCAGCCCCAGCATTTT
TRBJ1-2 | TRBV4-3 | NA | TRBD1 | CASSQITGTGDANYGYTF | TGCGCCAGCAGCCAGATCACCGGGACAGGAGATGCTAACTATGGCTACACCTTC
TRBJ2-7 | TRBV15 | NA | TRBD1 | CATSIPGQGAREQYF | TGTGCCACCAGCATCCCGGGACAGGGGGCGCGTGAGCAGTACTTC
TRBJ1-5 | TRBV19 | NA | NA | CASSTPGVRQPQHF | TGTGCCAGTAGTACACCAGGGGTTCGGCAGCCCCAGCATTTT
TRBJ1-2 | TRBV28 | NA | NA | CASRGAGSYGYTF | TGTGCCAGTCGAGGGGCGGGATCATATGGCTACACCTTC
TRBJ2-7 | TRBV2 | once | TRBD1 | CASREDRGSYEQYF | TGTGCCAGCAGGGAGGACAGGGGCTCCTACGAGCAGTACTTC
TRBJ2-7 | TRBV19 | NA | TRBD1 | CATSPGGDSSYEQYF | TGTGCCACATCCCCCGGTGGGGACAGCTCCTACGAGCAGTACTTC
TRBJ1-5 | TRBV7-9 | NA | NA | CASSLTGVRQPQHF | TGTGCCAGCAGCTTAACGGGGGTAAGGCAGCCCCAGCATTTT
TRBJ2-7 | TRBV4-3 | NA | NA | CASSQERERDFGGEQYF | TGCGCCAGCAGCCAAGAACGGGAACGGGACTTCGGAGGGGAGCAGTACTTC
TRBJ1-2 | TRBV7-9 | NA | TRBD1 | CASSLVVTGRRGYTF | TGTGCCAGCAGCTTAGTGGTGACAGGGCGTCGTGGCTACACCTTC
TRBJ1-4 | TRBV14 | NA | NA | CASSQGHTNEKLFF | TGTGCCAGCAGCCAGGGGCACACTAATGAAAAACTGTTTTTT
TRBJ2-7 | TRBV9 | NA | TRBD1 | CASLSRTGLNEQYF | TGTGCCAGTCTGAGCAGGACAGGGTTAAACGAGCAGTACTTC
TRBJ2-3 | TRBV2 | NA | NA | CASSDSGVGTDTQYF | TGTGCCAGCAGTGATTCGGGAGTTGGTACAGATACGCAGTATTTT
TRBJ2-7 | TRBV15 | few | NA | CATSREQVGLVYPGVYEQYF | TGTGCCACCAGCAGAGAACAGGTCGGTTTGGTATATCCGGGAGTCTACGAGCAGTACTTC
TRBJ2-7 | TRBV20-1 | NA | NA | CSARADRRPTF | TGCAGTGCTAGAGCAGACAGGCGGCCTACGTTC
TRBJ1-4 | TRBV28 | NA | TRBD1 | CASGTGGATNEKLFF | TGTGCCAGCGGGACAGGGGGTGCAACTAATGAAAAACTGTTTTTT
TRBJ1-1 | TRBV5-5 | NA | NA | CASSLVGGAFF | TGTGCCAGCAGCTTGGTGGGGGGAGCTTTCTTT
TRBJ2-5 | TRBV27 | NA | NA | CASSGEINSETQYF | TGTGCCAGCTCAGGGGAGATTAATTCGGAGACCCAGTACTTC
TRBJ2-1 | TRBV25-1 | few | TRBD1 | CASSETGTAYNEQFF | TGTGCCAGCAGTGAAACCGGGACAGCCTACAATGAGCAGTTCTTC
TRBJ2-7 | TRBV19 | NA | NA | CASSPRKRKTYEQYF | TGTGCCAGTAGCCCCCGGAAGAGGAAGACCTACGAGCAGTACTTC
TRBJ2-7 | TRBV29-1 | once | TRBD2 | CSVKPGLATHEQYF | TGCAGCGTTAAACCGGGACTAGCGACGCACGAGCAGTACTTC